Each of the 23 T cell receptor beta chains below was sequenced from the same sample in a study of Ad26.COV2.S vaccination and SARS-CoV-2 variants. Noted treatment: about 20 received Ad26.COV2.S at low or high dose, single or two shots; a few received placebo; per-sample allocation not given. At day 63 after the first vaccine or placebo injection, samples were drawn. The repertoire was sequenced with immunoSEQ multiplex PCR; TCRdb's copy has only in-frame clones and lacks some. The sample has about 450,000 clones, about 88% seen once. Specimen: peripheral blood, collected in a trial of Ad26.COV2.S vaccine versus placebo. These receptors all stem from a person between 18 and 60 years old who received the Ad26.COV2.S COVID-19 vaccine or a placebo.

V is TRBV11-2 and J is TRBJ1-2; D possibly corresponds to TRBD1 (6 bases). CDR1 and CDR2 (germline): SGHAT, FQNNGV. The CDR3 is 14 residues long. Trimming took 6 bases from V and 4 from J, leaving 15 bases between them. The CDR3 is CASRNTGTPYGYTF. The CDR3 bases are TGTGCCAGCAGGAATACCGGGACACCCTATGGCTACACCTTC.

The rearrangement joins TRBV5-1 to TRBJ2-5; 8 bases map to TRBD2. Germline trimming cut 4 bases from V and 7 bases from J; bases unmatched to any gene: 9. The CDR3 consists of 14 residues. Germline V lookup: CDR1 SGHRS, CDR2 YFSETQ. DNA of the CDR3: TGCGCCAGCAGCCCACAACTAGCGGCGGGGACCCAGTACTTC. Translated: CASSPQLAAGTQYF. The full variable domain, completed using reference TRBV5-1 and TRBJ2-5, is KAGVTQTPRYLIKTRGQQVTLSCSPISGHRSVSWYQQTPGQGLQFLFEYFSETQRNKGNFPGRFSGRQFSNSRSEMNVSTLELGDSALYLCASSPQLAAGTQYFGPGTRLLVL.

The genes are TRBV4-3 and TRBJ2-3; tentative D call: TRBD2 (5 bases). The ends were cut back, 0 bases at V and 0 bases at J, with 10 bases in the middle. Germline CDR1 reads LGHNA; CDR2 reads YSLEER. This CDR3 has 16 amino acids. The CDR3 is CASSQDPTGSTDTQYF. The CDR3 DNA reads TGCGCCAGCAGCCAAGATCCAACGGGAAGCACAGATACGCAGTATTTT.

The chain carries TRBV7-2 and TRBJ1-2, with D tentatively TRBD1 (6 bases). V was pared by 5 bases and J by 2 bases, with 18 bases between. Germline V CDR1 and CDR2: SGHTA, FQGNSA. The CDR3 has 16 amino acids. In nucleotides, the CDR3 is TGTGCCAGCAGCCTCCAGACAGGTATATTCAACTATGGCTACACCTTC. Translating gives CASSLQTGIFNYGYTF. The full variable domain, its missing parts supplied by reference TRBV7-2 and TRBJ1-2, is GAGVSQSPSNKVTEKGKDVELRCDPISGHTALYWYRQSLGQGLEFLIYFQGNSAPDKSGLPSDRFSAERTGGSVSTLTIQRTQQEDSAVYLCASSLQTGIFNYGYTFGSGTRLTVV.

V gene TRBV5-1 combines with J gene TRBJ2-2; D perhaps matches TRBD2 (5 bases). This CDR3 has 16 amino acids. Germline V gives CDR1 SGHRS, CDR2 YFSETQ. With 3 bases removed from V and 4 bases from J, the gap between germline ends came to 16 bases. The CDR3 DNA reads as TGCGCCAGCAGCTCCCGGGCCGGGGTCAGCACCGGGGAGCTGTTTTTT. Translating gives CASSSRAGVSTGELFF.

The CDR3 DNA sequence: TGTGCCAGCAGCTTAGTTTCAGGGGCCACTGAAGCTTTCTTT. This codes for CASSLVSGATEAFF. The chain uses TRBV7-2 and TRBJ1-1; D is perhaps TRBD1 (6 bases). This CDR3 has 14 amino acids. Trimming took 1 base from V and 4 from J, leaving 10 bases between them. Germline V lookup: CDR1 SGHTA, CDR2 FQGNSA.

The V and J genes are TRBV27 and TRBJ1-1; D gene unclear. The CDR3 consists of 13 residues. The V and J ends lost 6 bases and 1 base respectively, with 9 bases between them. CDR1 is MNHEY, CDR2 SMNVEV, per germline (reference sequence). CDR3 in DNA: TGTGCCAGCAGAAACACGGCGAACACTGAAGCTTTCTTT. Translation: CASRNTANTEAFF.

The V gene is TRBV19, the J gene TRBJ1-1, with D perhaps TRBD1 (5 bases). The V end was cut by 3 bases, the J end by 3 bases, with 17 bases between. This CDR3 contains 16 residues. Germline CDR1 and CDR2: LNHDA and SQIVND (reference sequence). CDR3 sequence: CASSIIWGSRHTEAFF. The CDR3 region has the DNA TGTGCCAGTAGTATTATTTGGGGGTCACGGCACACTGAAGCTTTCTTT.

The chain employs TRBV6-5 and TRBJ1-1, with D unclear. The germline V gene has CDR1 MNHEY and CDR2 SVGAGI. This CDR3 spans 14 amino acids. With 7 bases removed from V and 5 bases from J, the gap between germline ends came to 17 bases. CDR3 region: CASTRGFTGTEAFF. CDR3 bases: TGTGCCAGCACCCGCGGGTTTACCGGGACTGAAGCTTTCTTT.

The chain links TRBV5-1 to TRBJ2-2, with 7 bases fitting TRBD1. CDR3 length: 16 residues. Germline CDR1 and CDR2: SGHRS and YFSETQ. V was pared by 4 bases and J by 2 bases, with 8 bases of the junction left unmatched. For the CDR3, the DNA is TGCGCCAGCAGCGCACCGGGACAGATAAACACCGGGGAGCTGTTTTTT. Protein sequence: CASSAPGQINTGELFF.

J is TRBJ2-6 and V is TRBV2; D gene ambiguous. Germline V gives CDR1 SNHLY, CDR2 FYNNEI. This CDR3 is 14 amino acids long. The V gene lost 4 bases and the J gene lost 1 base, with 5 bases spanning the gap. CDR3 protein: CASSGGSGANVLTF. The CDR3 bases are TGTGCCAGCAGTGGTGGGTCTGGGGCCAACGTCCTGACTTTC.

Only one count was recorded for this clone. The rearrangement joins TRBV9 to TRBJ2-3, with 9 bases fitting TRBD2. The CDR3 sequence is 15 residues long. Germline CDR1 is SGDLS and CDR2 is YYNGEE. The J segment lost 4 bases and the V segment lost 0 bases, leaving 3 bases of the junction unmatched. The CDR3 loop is CASSVGLAVPDTQYF. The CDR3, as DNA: TGTGCCAGCAGCGTAGGACTAGCGGTGCCAGATACGCAGTATTTT.

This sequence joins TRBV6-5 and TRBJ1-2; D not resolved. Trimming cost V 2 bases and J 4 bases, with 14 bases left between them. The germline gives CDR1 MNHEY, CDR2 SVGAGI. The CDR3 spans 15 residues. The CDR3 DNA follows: TGTGCCAGCAGTTACGGCAGGAATATGATCTATGGCTACACCTTC. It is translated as CASSYGRNMIYGYTF.

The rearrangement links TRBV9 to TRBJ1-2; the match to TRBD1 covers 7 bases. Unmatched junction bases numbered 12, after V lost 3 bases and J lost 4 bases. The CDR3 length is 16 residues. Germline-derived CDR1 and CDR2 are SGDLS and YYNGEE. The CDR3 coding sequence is TGTGCCAGCAGCGACGGGGGAAGGGGGCGAGGCTATGGCTACACCTTC. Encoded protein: CASSDGGRGRGYGYTF.

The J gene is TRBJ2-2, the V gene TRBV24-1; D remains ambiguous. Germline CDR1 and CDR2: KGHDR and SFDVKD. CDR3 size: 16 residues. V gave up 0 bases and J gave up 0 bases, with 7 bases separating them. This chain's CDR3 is CATSDLGRTNTGELFF. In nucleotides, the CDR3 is TGTGCCACCAGTGATTTGGGACGGACGAACACCGGGGAGCTGTTTTTT.

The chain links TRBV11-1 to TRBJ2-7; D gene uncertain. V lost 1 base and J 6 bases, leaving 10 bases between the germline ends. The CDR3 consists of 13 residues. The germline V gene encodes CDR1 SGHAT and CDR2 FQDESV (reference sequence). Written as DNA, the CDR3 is TGTGCCAGCAGCTTAGGGGTCGACTCCGAGCAGTACTTC. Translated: CASSLGVDSEQYF. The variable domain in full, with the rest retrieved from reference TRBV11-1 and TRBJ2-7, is EAEVAQSPRYKITEKSQAVAFWCDPISGHATLYWYRQILGQGPELLVQFQDESVVDDSQLPKDRFSAERLKGVDSTLKIQPAELGDSAMYLCASSLGVDSEQYFGPGTRLTVT.

CDR3 nucleotides: TGTGCCAGCAGTGGACAGGGTCCCTACGAGCAGTACTTC. Translation: CASSGQGPYEQYF. The chain joins TRBV2 to TRBJ2-7, with TRBD1 matching over 7 bases. The CDR3 is made up of 13 amino acids. Germline V CDR1 and CDR2: SNHLY, FYNNEI. V shed 4 bases, J shed 2 bases, and the junction held 2 bases outside the gene matches.

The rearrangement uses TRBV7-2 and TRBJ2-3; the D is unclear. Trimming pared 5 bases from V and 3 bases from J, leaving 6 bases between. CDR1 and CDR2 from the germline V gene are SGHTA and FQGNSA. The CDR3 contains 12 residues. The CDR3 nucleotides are TGTGCCAGCAGCCCAAGGACAGATACGCAGTATTTT. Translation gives CASSPRTDTQYF.

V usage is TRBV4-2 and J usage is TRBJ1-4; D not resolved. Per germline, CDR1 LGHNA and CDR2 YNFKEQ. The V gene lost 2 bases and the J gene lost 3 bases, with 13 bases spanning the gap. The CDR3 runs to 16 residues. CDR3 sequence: CASSQPRGGANEKLFF. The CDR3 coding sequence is TGTGCCAGCAGCCAACCCCGAGGTGGGGCTAATGAAAAACTGTTTTTT.

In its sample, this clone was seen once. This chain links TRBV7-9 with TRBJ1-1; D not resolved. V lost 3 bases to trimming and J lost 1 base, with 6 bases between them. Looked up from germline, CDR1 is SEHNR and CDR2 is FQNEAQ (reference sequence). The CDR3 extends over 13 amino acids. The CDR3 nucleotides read TGTGCCAGCAGCTTGGTCCAGAACACTGAAGCTTTCTTT. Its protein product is CASSLVQNTEAFF.

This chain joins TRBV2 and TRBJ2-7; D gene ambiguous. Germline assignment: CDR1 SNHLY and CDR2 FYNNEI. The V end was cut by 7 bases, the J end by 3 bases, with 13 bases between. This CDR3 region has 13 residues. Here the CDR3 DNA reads TGTGCCAGCATAGACGTTCAGTTCTACGAGCAGTACTTC. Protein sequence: CASIDVQFYEQYF. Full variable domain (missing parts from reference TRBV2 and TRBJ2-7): EPEVTQTPSHQVTQMGQEVILRCVPISNHLYFYWYRQILGQKVEFLVSFYNNEISEKSEIFDDQFSVERPDGSNFTLKIRSTKLEDSAMYFCASIDVQFYEQYFGPGTRLTVT.

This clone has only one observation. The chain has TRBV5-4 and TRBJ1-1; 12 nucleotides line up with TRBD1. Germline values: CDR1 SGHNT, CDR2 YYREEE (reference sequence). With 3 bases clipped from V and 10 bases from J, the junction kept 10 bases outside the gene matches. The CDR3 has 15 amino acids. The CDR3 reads CASSYPGQGAPRAFF. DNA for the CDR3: TGTGCCAGCAGCTACCCGGGACAGGGGGCCCCCCGAGCTTTCTTT.

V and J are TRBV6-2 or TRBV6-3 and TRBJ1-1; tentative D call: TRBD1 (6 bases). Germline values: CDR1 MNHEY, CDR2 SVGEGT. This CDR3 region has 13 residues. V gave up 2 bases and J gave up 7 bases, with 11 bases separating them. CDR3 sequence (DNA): TGTGCCAGCAGTTACAGGGGGGAGAGTGAAGCTTTCTTT. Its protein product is CASSYRGESEAFF.